The 14 T cell receptor beta chains given below trace back to one sample, sequenced in a study of cytotoxic CD8 clonotypes in ibrutinib-treated CLL. Produced via immunoSEQ multiplex PCR; TCRdb's table is partial and in-frame only. The sample lists approximately 92,000 clones; about 74% were seen once. The sequencing here drew on PBMCs, taken after 24 months of ibrutinib treatment. The receptors here all came from a human donor with chronic lymphocytic leukemia.

The rearrangement links TRBV18 to TRBJ2-3, with 8 nucleotides matching TRBD1. The CDR3 has 13 amino acids. Unmatched junction bases numbered 4, after V lost 5 bases and J lost 6 bases. Germline V gene data show CDR1 as KGHSH and CDR2 as LQKENI. The DNA for the CDR3 is TGTGCCAGCTCATGGGACAGGTCCGATACGCAGTATTTT. Its translation: CASSWDRSDTQYF.

The J gene is TRBJ2-1, the V gene TRBV9; 7 bases are shared with TRBD2. The V segment lost 4 bases and the J segment 6 bases; nucleotides outside the gene matches: 7. From germline, CDR1 is SGDLS and CDR2 YYNGEE. This CDR3 comprises 14 residues. In DNA, the CDR3 is TGTGCCAGCAGCCCCCGGGACTACCTCAATGAGCAGTTCTTC. Its translation is CASSPRDYLNEQFF. The whole variable domain, remainder taken from reference TRBV9 and TRBJ2-1, is DSGVTQTPKHLITATGQRVTLRCSPRSGDLSVYWYQQSLDQGLQFLIQYYNGEERAKGNILERFSAQQFPDLHSELNLSSLELGDSALYFCASSPRDYLNEQFFGPGTRLTVL.

This clone was observed once. The chain links TRBV6-1 to TRBJ2-4; D gene uncertain. The CDR3 is 12 amino acids. V shed 1 base and J shed 7 bases, with 5 bases lying between them. CDR1 is MNHNS and CDR2 is SASEGT in the germline V gene. CDR3 sequence (DNA): TGTGCCAGCAGTGAAGAATTGAACATTCAGTACTTC. Protein sequence: CASSEELNIQYF.

J is TRBJ2-7 and V is TRBV27; perhaps TRBD2 as D (6 bases). This CDR3 contains 17 residues. Trimming shortened V by 2 bases and J by 0 bases, and 17 bases separated the two germline ends. Germline V CDR1 and CDR2: MNHEY, SMNVEV (reference sequence). The CDR3, as DNA: TGTGCCAGCAGTTTAGGGCCCGGCGGGAAGGACTCCTACGAGCAGTACTTC. Translation gives CASSLGPGGKDSYEQYF.

This sequence joins TRBV6-1 and TRBJ2-2; D may correspond to TRBD1 or TRBD2 (5 bases each). With 6 bases removed from V and 5 bases from J, the gap between germline ends came to 13 bases. The germline gives CDR1 MNHNS, CDR2 SASEGT. There are 14 residues in the CDR3. CDR3 sequence: CASRGPIITGELFF. CDR3 nucleotide sequence: TGTGCCAGCAGGGGACCCATAATAACCGGGGAGCTGTTTTTT.

The V gene is TRBV27, the J gene TRBJ1-1; D is unclear. This CDR3 is built from 15 residues. Deletions cut 6 bases from V and 2 bases from J, with 16 bases between. Germline V gene sequence: CDR1 MNHEY, CDR2 SMNVEV (reference sequence). The DNA for the CDR3 is TGTGCCAGCAGGGCCTGGGGTCAACCTAACACTGAAGCTTTCTTT. Residues: CASRAWGQPNTEAFF.

The V call is TRBV9, the J call TRBJ1-5; TRBD1 is a possible D gene (6 bases). V was trimmed by 4 bases and J by 5 bases, leaving 19 bases between them. Germline values: CDR1 SGDLS, CDR2 YYNGEE. The CDR3 has 16 residues. The CDR3 loop is CASSPRERGGYQPQHF. CDR3 coding DNA: TGTGCCAGCAGCCCCCGAGAGAGGGGGGGCTATCAGCCCCAGCATTTT.

This chain connects TRBV11-3 to TRBJ2-3, with TRBD1 matching over 7 bases. The CDR3 consists of 13 residues. Trimming removed 4 bases from V and 14 bases from J; junction bases left unmatched: 12. The germline V gene has CDR1 SGHNT and CDR2 YENEEA. CDR3 region: CASSWEQGVRPYF. For the CDR3, the DNA is TGTGCCAGCAGCTGGGAGCAGGGGGTACGCCCGTATTTT.

This chain joins TRBV29-1 and TRBJ2-1; 12 nucleotides align to TRBD2. The V and J ends lost 5 bases and 8 bases, in that order; junction bases with no gene match: 4. CDR3 length: 13 amino acids. Germline assignment: CDR1 SQVTM and CDR2 ANQGSEA. The CDR3 region is CSVRLAGGYEQFF. CDR3 nucleotides: TGCAGCGTTCGGCTAGCGGGAGGGTATGAGCAGTTCTTC.

The sample holds one count of this clone. The gene calls are TRBV2 and TRBJ2-3; 12 bases are shared with TRBD2. V trimming: 7 bases; J trimming: 2 bases; junction bases outside the gene matches: 7. The CDR3 consists of 16 residues. Germline V gene sequence: CDR1 SNHLY, CDR2 FYNNEI. The CDR3 spells CASTQRTSGNTDTQYF. CDR3 sequence (DNA): TGTGCCAGCACCCAAAGGACTAGCGGGAACACAGATACGCAGTATTTT.

The chain has TRBV6-6 and TRBJ1-1; D is perhaps TRBD1 (5 bases). The CDR3 contains 11 residues. V was trimmed by 8 bases and J by 4 bases, leaving 8 bases between them. CDR1 is MNHNY and CDR2 is SVGAGI in the germline V gene (reference sequence). CDR3 sequence reads: CASGASTEAFF. In DNA, the CDR3 is TGTGCCAGCGGGGCGAGCACTGAAGCTTTCTTT.

The chain is built from TRBV4-2 and TRBJ2-2; D assignment may be TRBD1 or TRBD2 (5 bases each). The CDR3 length is 13 residues. Germline CDR1 LGHNA, CDR2 YNFKEQ. Deletions cut 8 bases from V and 0 bases from J, with 7 bases between. The CDR3, as DNA: TGTGCCAGCGGGGGAGCGAACACCGGGGAGCTGTTTTTT. Translating it yields CASGGANTGELFF.

On this clone itself: The same CDR3 arises from other DNA sequences in this sample as well. The V gene is TRBV7-9, the J gene TRBJ1-6; D uncertain. CDR1 is SEHNR, CDR2 FQNEAQ, per germline (reference sequence). This CDR3 has 14 residues. V shed 1 base and J shed 10 bases, with 11 bases lying between them. The CDR3 DNA follows: TGTGCCAGCAGCTTAGGGGGTCAAAGATCACCCCTCCACTTT. Translating it yields CASSLGGQRSPLHF.

This chain links TRBV14 with TRBJ2-7; the D is unclear. This CDR3 spans 12 amino acids. V was shortened by 6 bases and J by 9 bases, with 15 bases between the two germline ends. Germline V gives CDR1 SGHDN, CDR2 FVKESK. The CDR3 loop is CASSDTGAGQYF. As DNA, the CDR3 is TGTGCCAGCAGTGACACCGGTGCTGGGCAGTACTTC.